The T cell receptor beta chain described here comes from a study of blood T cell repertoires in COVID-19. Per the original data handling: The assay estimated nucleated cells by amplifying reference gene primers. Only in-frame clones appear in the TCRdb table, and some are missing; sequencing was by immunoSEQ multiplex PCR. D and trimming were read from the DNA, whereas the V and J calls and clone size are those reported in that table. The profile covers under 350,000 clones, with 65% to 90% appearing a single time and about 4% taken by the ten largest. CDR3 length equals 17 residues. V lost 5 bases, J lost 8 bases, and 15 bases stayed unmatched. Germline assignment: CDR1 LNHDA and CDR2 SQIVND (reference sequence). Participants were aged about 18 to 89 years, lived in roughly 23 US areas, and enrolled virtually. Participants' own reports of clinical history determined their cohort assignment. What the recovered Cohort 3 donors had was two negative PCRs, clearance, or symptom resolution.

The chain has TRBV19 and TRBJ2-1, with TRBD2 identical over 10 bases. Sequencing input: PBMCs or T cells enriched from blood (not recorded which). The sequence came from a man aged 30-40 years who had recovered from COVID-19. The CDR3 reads CASSLKRGGYIVDEQFF. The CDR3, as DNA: TGTGCCAGTAGTCTAAAGCGGGGGGGGTATATTGTCGATGAGCAGTTCTTC.